Included here is one T cell receptor (beta chain) sequence, with context. The data belong to a study of cytomegalovirus exposure and HLA in healthy donors. The CDR3 contains 14 residues. Trimming stripped 2 bases from V and 4 bases from J, with 9 bases between. CDR1 is MDHEN and CDR2 is SYDVKM in the germline V gene. Primers: 60 Vbeta forward and 13 Jbeta reverse. Assay used: immunoSEQ multiplex PCR; TCRdb lists only in-frame clones, some missing. The sample includes approximately 100,000 clones, 75% of them seen just once. The source is a man aged 50 to 59 in good health and CMV-seronegative. This rearrangement joins TRBV28 to TRBJ2-1; no definite D call. The sequenced sample consisted of PBMCs. The CDR3 loop is CASSLLADYNEQFF. CDR3 DNA sequence: TGTGCCAGCAGTTTACTGGCGGATTACAATGAGCAGTTCTTC.